Listed here are 15 T cell receptor beta chains from one sample, sequenced in a study of blood T cell repertoires in COVID-19. TCRdb's table, derived via immunoSEQ multiplex PCR, lists solely in-frame clones and lacks some. The profile shows under 350,000 clones, roughly 88% of them singletons. Sequenced sample: peripheral blood. The receptors here all came from a woman in her 70s with acute or convalescent COVID-19.

This clone was recorded once. The rearrangement joins TRBV14 to TRBJ1-1; D unclear. The V end was cut by 0 bases, the J end by 8 bases, with 10 bases between. From germline, CDR1 is SGHDN and CDR2 FVKESK. CDR3 length: 13 residues. CDR3 nucleotide sequence: TGTGCCAGCAGCCAAGAAAACAGTGACGAAGCTTTCTTT. Amino acid sequence: CASSQENSDEAFF.

The J gene is TRBJ2-3, the V gene TRBV5-1; 12 nucleotides match TRBD1. The CDR3 has 17 amino acids. Trimming took 3 bases from V and 5 from J; bases not matched to a gene: 10. The V gene's germline CDR1 is SGHRS and CDR2 YFSETQ. CDR3 sequence: CASSSRTGTGGVDTQYF. CDR3 DNA: TGCGCCAGCAGCTCGCGGACCGGGACAGGGGGCGTAGATACGCAGTATTTT.

The table lists this clone with a count of one. The chain is built from TRBV9 and TRBJ2-1, with D possibly being TRBD1 (6 bases). Deletions cut 4 bases from V and 10 bases from J, with 15 bases between. The germline CDR1 and CDR2 sequences are SGDLS and YYNGEE. This CDR3 is built from 13 residues. CDR3 DNA: TGTGCCAGCAGCCTACTCACAGGGAACGAGCAGTTCTTC. Translation: CASSLLTGNEQFF.

This sequence joins TRBV3-1 (or the pseudogene TRBV3-2) and TRBJ2-1; 11 positions agree with TRBD2. CDR1 and CDR2 from the germline V gene are LGHDT and YNNKEL (reference sequence). The ends lost 4 bases at V and 6 bases at J; junction bases unmatched: 2. There are 14 residues in the CDR3. CDR3 in amino acids: CASSPLAGVNEQFF. CDR3 nucleotide sequence: TGTGCCAGCAGCCCACTAGCGGGGGTCAATGAGCAGTTCTTC.

The rearrangement uses TRBV29-1 and TRBJ2-2, with unresolved D. Per the germline V gene, CDR1 is SQVTM and CDR2 is ANQGSEA. Between the trimmed V and J ends, which lost 3 bases and 1 base, there was a span of 6 bases. The CDR3 extends over 13 amino acids. CDR3 sequence: CSVDTGNTGELFF. CDR3 nucleotides: TGCAGCGTTGACACCGGGAACACCGGGGAGCTGTTTTTT.

This CDR3 reads CASSLGGGTADTQYF. CDR3 sequence (DNA): TGTGCCAGCAGCTTGGGCGGGGGAACGGCAGATACGCAGTATTTT. The chain joins TRBV5-4 to TRBJ2-3; 7 bases align to TRBD2. The CDR3 covers 15 residues. V shed 0 bases, J shed 4 bases, and the junction held 5 bases outside the gene matches. Germline-derived CDR1 and CDR2 are SGHNT and YYREEE (reference sequence).

V is TRBV4-2 and J is TRBJ1-1; 8 positions agree with TRBD1. The CDR3 loop spans 15 amino acids. Trimming took 0 bases from V and 5 from J; bases not matched to a gene: 5. Germline-derived CDR1 and CDR2 are LGHNA and YNFKEQ. CDR3 bases: TGTGCCAGCAGCCAAGAAACAGGGGGAACGACTGAAGCTTTCTTT. It encodes CASSQETGGTTEAFF.

This chain joins TRBV7-3 and TRBJ2-2; D ambiguous. Trimming pared 5 bases from V and 6 bases from J, leaving 7 bases between. CDR1 SGHTA and CDR2 FQGTGA come from the germline V gene. The CDR3 spans 12 residues. CDR3 nucleotide sequence: TGTGCCAGCAGCGAACTGTCCGGGGAGCTGTTTTTT. Amino acid sequence: CASSELSGELFF.

The chain combines TRBV9 with TRBJ1-2; maybe TRBD1 (6 bases). The CDR3 contains 15 residues. From germline, CDR1 is SGDLS and CDR2 YYNGEE. Deletions cut 4 bases from V and 2 bases from J, with 15 bases between. In nucleotides, the CDR3 is TGTGCCAGCAGCCGCCTGGGGGGGGCGAACTATGGCTACACCTTC. The encoded protein is CASSRLGGANYGYTF.

The rearrangement uses TRBV4-2 and TRBJ2-5; 9 bases match TRBD2. Germline V gene lookup returns CDR1 LGHNA and CDR2 YNFKEQ. J gave up 4 bases and V 0 bases, and 9 bases lay outside the gene matches. This CDR3 spans 17 amino acids. CDR3 sequence (DNA): TGTGCCAGCAGCCAAGAAGCCGGCGGGGGGGCCCGAGAGACCCAGTACTTC. Translating it yields CASSQEAGGGARETQYF.

This chain uses TRBV6-5 with TRBJ2-2, with D possibly being TRBD1 (6 bases). Germline values: CDR1 MNHEY, CDR2 SVGAGI. Between the trimmed V and J ends, which lost 2 bases and 1 base, there was a span of 8 bases. The CDR3 is made up of 15 amino acids. CDR3 DNA: TGTGCCAGCAGTTACGAGGGGGTGAACACCGGGGAGCTGTTTTTT. It translates to CASSYEGVNTGELFF.

The rearrangement uses TRBV5-1 and TRBJ2-7; a weak D match, TRBD2 (5 bases). V was clipped by 4 bases and J by 6 bases, with 20 bases between them. In germline, CDR1 is SGHRS, CDR2 YFSETQ. The CDR3 has 15 amino acids. The CDR3, as DNA: TGCGCCAGCAGCGAACCGGGAACGGTTCTCGGCGAGCAGTACTTC. Residues: CASSEPGTVLGEQYF.

The V gene is TRBV5-4, the J gene TRBJ1-2, with D perhaps matching TRBD1 (5 bases). The CDR3 is 15 amino acids. V was trimmed by 0 bases and J by 5 bases, leaving 14 bases between them. Germline V lookup: CDR1 SGHNT, CDR2 YYREEE (reference sequence). The CDR3 region is CASSLVRGDAYGYTF. The CDR3 DNA sequence: TGTGCCAGCAGCTTGGTTCGGGGGGACGCGTATGGCTACACCTTC.

V usage is TRBV5-6 and J usage is TRBJ1-1; unclear D gene. The germline V gene has CDR1 SGHDT and CDR2 YYEEEE. CDR3 size: 12 residues. Trimming took off 1 base at V and 5 bases at J, with 6 bases between the two ends. The CDR3 here is CASSLSSTEAFF. The CDR3 DNA follows: TGTGCCAGCAGCTTGTCGAGTACTGAAGCTTTCTTT.

The rearrangement joins TRBV10-3 to TRBJ1-5, with 7 nucleotides matching TRBD1. This CDR3 has 15 amino acids. The V gene's germline CDR1 is ENHRY and CDR2 SYGVKD. J was trimmed by 5 bases and V by 3 bases; bases with no gene match: 7. The CDR3 bases are TGTGCCATCAGTGATCGGGGACAGCGCGATCAGCCCCAGCATTTT. It yields the protein CAISDRGQRDQPQHF.